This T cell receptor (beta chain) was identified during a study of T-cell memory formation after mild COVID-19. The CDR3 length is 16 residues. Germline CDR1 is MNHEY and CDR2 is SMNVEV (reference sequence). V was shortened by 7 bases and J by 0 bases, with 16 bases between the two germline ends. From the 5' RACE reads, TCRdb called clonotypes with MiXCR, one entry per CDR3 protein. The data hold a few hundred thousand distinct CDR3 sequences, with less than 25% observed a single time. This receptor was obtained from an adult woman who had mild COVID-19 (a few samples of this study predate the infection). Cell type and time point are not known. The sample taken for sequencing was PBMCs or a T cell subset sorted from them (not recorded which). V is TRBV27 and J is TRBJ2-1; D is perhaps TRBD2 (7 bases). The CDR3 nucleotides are TGTGCCAGCACGAAAAGGGGGGGAAACTCCTACAATGAGCAGTTCTTC. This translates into CASTKRGGNSYNEQFF.